The T cell receptor (beta chain) under discussion was sequenced for a study of shared clonotypes between healthy human individuals. The wider study: A few men and two women, aged 18 to 49, were donors.

CDR3 length: 14 amino acids. Trimming pared 7 bases from V and 7 bases from J, leaving 19 bases between. In germline, CDR1 is MNHNY, CDR2 SVGAGI (reference sequence). Sorted subsets were amplified in replicate PCRs using 200 ng DNA, tens of thousands of T cell genomes. Repertoires were generated with immunoSEQ multiplex PCR, while TCRdb's copy carries only in-frame clones and drops some. The table includes 550,000 to 700,000 clones, around 73% detected once. Sequencing used memory CD4+ T cells sorted from blood. The subset: CD45RA-negative fraction. This TCR was recovered from a woman between 25 and 40 years old in good health. The genes are TRBV6-6 and TRBJ2-5; D is uncertain. The CDR3 loop reads CASNPDRLLRTQYF. In DNA, the CDR3 is TGTGCCAGCAACCCAGACCGGCTCCTGAGGACCCAGTACTTC.